Below, one T cell receptor (beta chain) is given with its context. The CDR3 runs 14 residues. The V gene lost 0 bases and the J gene lost 7 bases, with 11 bases spanning the gap. CDR1 and CDR2 from the germline V gene are SGHRS and YFSETQ. Study processing details: Reference gene primer amplification gave estimated nucleated cell counts. TCRdb's table, derived via immunoSEQ multiplex PCR, lists solely in-frame clones and lacks some. V, J and clone size reflect that table, while D and trimming were determined from the DNA. Of 90,000 to 140,000 clones listed, around 76% are singletons. The sample comes from a study of blood T cell repertoires in COVID-19. The wider study: Whether acute or convalescent, the COVID-19 samples came from the United States, Italy and Spain. PBMCs, B-cell-depleted T cells, or T cells were the source of the cDNA or gDNA that made up the material.

The receptor's source is a woman aged 70 to 79 with acute or convalescent COVID-19. Specimen: peripheral blood. This sequence joins TRBV5-1 and TRBJ1-5; TRBD1 might be the D (5 bases). The CDR3 spells CASSLGREGQPQHF. The CDR3 nucleotides read TGCGCCAGCAGCTTGGGCAGGGAGGGACAGCCCCAGCATTTT.